A single sample gave rise to the 26 T cell receptor beta chains below, sequenced in a study of human T cells and chemical hapten exposure. TCRdb ran MiXCR on the RACE reads and lists one entry per CDR3 protein. This table has more than 95,000 distinct CDR3 sequences, under 35% appearing once. Time point specified: patch test 3, about 24 weeks after DPC sensitization. The treatment denotes: therapeutic diphenylcyclopropenone sensitization with weekly scalp DPC. The sample was whole blood, taken in connection with sensitization to the hapten diphenylcyclopropenone (DPC). The receptor source for this set is a middle-aged man with alopecia areata. Some clones in this sample may be carry-over from other donors' samples.

The rearrangement links TRBV6-5 to TRBJ1-1, with a weak D call TRBD1 (5 bases). Per germline, CDR1 MNHEY and CDR2 SVGAGI. The CDR3 runs 15 residues. Deletions cut 0 bases from V and 5 bases from J, with 13 bases between. The CDR3 DNA sequence: TGTGCCAGCAGTTACTCCGGGACCGTTGTAACTGAAGCTTTCTTT. This encodes CASSYSGTVVTEAFF.

Here the CDR3 reads CASSRGAGVGEQFF. CDR3 nucleotide sequence: TGTGCCAGTTCCCGGGGAGCAGGGGTGGGTGAGCAGTTCTTC. The chain carries TRBV21-1 and TRBJ2-1; TRBD1 reflects the table's D call only, with no check against the DNA. TRBV21-1 is noted as a pseudogene. The CDR3 is 14 amino acids.

This clonotype was counted between two and nine times. V gene TRBV5-1 combines with J gene TRBJ1-6; a weak D match, TRBD1 (5 bases). The CDR3 is made up of 13 amino acids. Germline V gene data show CDR1 as SGHRS and CDR2 as YFSETQ. Trimming removed 5 bases from V and 7 bases from J, with 10 bases in between. CDR3 loop: CASSRDFNSPLHF. In DNA form, the CDR3 reads TGCGCCAGCAGTAGGGACTTCAATTCACCCCTCCACTTT.

The chain recombines TRBV7-9 with TRBJ2-7; D is unresolved. There are 14 residues in the CDR3. Per germline, CDR1 SEHNR and CDR2 FQNEAQ (reference sequence). Trimming took 7 bases from V and 8 from J, leaving 21 bases between them. As DNA, the CDR3 is TGTGCCAGCACCGAAGATAGCCCGGCCGCGCAGCAGTACGTC. This gives the protein CASTEDSPAAQQYV.

This clonotype was detected a few times. The chain employs TRBV6-2 or TRBV6-3 and TRBJ2-7, with 7 nucleotides matching TRBD1. The length of the CDR3 is 14 residues. Germline lookup yields CDR1 MNHEY and CDR2 SVGEGT. Losses at the gene ends were 4 bases for V and 2 bases for J; bases not matched to a gene: 5. The CDR3 nucleotides read TGTGCCAGCAGTTTTTTCGGGACAGCCTACGAGCAGTACGTC. Translation: CASSFFGTAYEQYV.

The chain carries TRBV7-9 and TRBJ2-3, with 8 bases lining up with TRBD2. The CDR3 covers 16 residues. V shed 5 bases and J 4 bases; nucleotides not matched to a gene: 11. CDR1 and CDR2 from the germline V gene are SEHNR and FQNEAQ (reference sequence). The CDR3 is CASSLLSSGTADTQYF. As DNA, the CDR3 is TGTGCCAGCAGCCTCCTCAGTAGCGGGACCGCAGATACGCAGTATTTT.

This clonotype was seen many times. The V call is TRBV10-3, the J call TRBJ2-7; 10 bases match TRBD1. Losses at the gene ends were 7 bases for V and 5 bases for J; bases not matched to a gene: 8. Per the germline V gene, CDR1 is ENHRY and CDR2 is SYGVKD. The CDR3 runs to 14 residues. The CDR3 spells CAITGRQGANEQYF. The CDR3 bases are TGTGCCATCACTGGCAGACAGGGGGCCAACGAGCAGTACTTC.

This clonotype showed up many times. This rearrangement joins TRBV29-1 to TRBJ2-1; weak D call: TRBD1 (6 bases). V lost 4 bases, J lost 9 bases, and 19 bases lay in between. Germline-derived CDR1 and CDR2 are SQVTM and ANQGSEA. The CDR3 runs to 14 residues. CDR3 in DNA: TGCAGCGTTGTCAGGGCAGGGGTGGATGTTGAGCAGTTCTTC. Amino acid sequence: CSVVRAGVDVEQFF.

The V and J genes are TRBV12-3 or TRBV12-4 and TRBJ2-1; TRBD2 matches at 9 bases. The junction had 2 bases not matched to a gene; V was cut back by 2 bases and J by 0 bases. CDR3 length: 16 amino acids. CDR3 loop: CASSLNSGGSYNEQFF. The CDR3, as DNA: TGTGCCAGCAGTTTAAATAGCGGGGGCTCCTACAATGAGCAGTTCTTC.

The CDR3 DNA reads as TGCAGCTTACGGGACTCTAGAGACATTCAGTACTTC. This translates into CSLRDSRDIQYF. The V gene is TRBV29-1, the J gene TRBJ2-4, with D possibly TRBD2 on 6 matching bases. Looked up from germline, CDR1 is SQVTM and CDR2 is ANQGSEA. This CDR3 region has 12 residues. Trimming left V 8 bases short and J 8 bases short, with 16 bases between. The full variable domain, rest sourced from reference TRBV29-1 and TRBJ2-4, is SAVISQKPSRDICQRGTSLTIQCQVDSQVTMMFWYRQQPGQSLTLIATANQGSEATYESGFVIDKFPISRPNLTFSTLTVSNMSPEDSSIYLCSLRDSRDIQYFGAGTRLSVL.

The chain carries TRBV20-1 and TRBJ2-7; possibly TRBD2 for D (5 bases). Germline CDR1 and CDR2: DFQATT and SNEGSKA (reference sequence). The CDR3 consists of 16 residues. Here the CDR3 DNA reads TGCAGCGCCACCCCATCGAGCGGTGGGATTGCGGGCGAGCAGTACTTC. Translating gives CSATPSSGGIAGEQYF.

This rearrangement joins TRBV3-1 to TRBJ1-1; TRBD1 aligns across 10 bases. V gave up 6 bases and J gave up 3 bases; unmatched junction bases: 4. The CDR3 extends over 14 amino acids. Germline V gives CDR1 LGHDT, CDR2 YNNKEL (reference sequence). The CDR3 reads CASSRGTGDTEAFF. The CDR3, as DNA: TGTGCCAGCAGTCGCGGGACAGGGGACACTGAAGCTTTCTTT. Filled out from reference TRBV3-1 and TRBJ1-1, the complete variable domain reads DTAVSQTPKYLVTQMGNDKSIKCEQNLGHDTMYWYKQDSKKFLKIMFSYNNKELIINETVPNRFSPKSPDKAHLNLHINSLELGDSAVYFCASSRGTGDTEAFFGQGTRLTVV.

The chain has TRBV3-1 and TRBJ1-2; D is possibly TRBD1 (6 bases). V shed 0 bases and J shed 5 bases, with 10 bases lying between them. The CDR3 sequence is 14 residues long. Germline lookup yields CDR1 LGHDT and CDR2 YNNKEL (reference sequence). The CDR3 loop is CASSQDWTAYGYTF. CDR3 nucleotide sequence: TGTGCCAGCAGCCAAGACTGGACAGCATATGGCTACACCTTC.

The gene calls are TRBV3-1 and TRBJ2-3, with no clear D. V lost 0 bases to trimming and J lost 0 bases, with 4 bases between them. Per germline, CDR1 LGHDT and CDR2 YNNKEL (reference sequence). The CDR3 totals 14 residues. The CDR3 spells CASSQEGSTDTQYF. CDR3 in DNA: TGTGCCAGCAGCCAAGAAGGTAGCACAGATACGCAGTATTTT.

This clonotype was detected only a few times. The V and J genes are TRBV12-3 or TRBV12-4 and TRBJ1-1; weak D call: TRBD1 (6 bases). CDR3 length: 12 amino acids. Trimming removed 2 bases from V and 12 bases from J, with 13 bases in between. The CDR3 loop is CASSLTQGRTFF. The CDR3 DNA follows: TGTGCCAGCAGTTTAACCCAGGGGAGGACTTTCTTT.

This clonotype occurred a few times. The chain has TRBV20-1 and TRBJ2-1, with 12 bases fitting TRBD2. This CDR3 has 14 amino acids. CDR1 is DFQATT, CDR2 SNEGSKA, per germline (reference sequence). The junction had 7 bases not matched to a gene; V was cut back by 5 bases and J by 8 bases. Written as DNA, the CDR3 is TGCAGTGCTCATAGAGCTAGCGGGAGGGATGAGCAGTTCTTC. The encoded protein is CSAHRASGRDEQFF.

There are a few counts of this clonotype. V and J are TRBV27 and TRBJ1-2, with 10 bases identical to TRBD1. V lost 4 bases to trimming and J lost 3 bases; unmatched junction nucleotides: 5. In germline, CDR1 is MNHEY, CDR2 SMNVEV (reference sequence). The CDR3 is 15 amino acids. The CDR3 DNA reads as TGTGCCAGCAGTTCGTGGGACAGGGGCGACTATGGCTACACCTTC. Protein: CASSSWDRGDYGYTF.

This chain joins TRBV28 and TRBJ1-1; D is unresolved. Trimming took 6 bases from V and 4 from J, leaving 6 bases between them. The CDR3 has 11 amino acids. CDR1 is MDHEN, CDR2 SYDVKM, per germline. This CDR3 reads CASSWTTEAFF. For the CDR3, the DNA is TGTGCCAGCAGCTGGACCACTGAAGCTTTCTTT.

This clonotype was recorded only once. The rearrangement links TRBV20-1 to TRBJ2-7; D possibly matches TRBD1 or TRBD2 (6 bases each). The CDR3 runs to 17 residues. Looked up from germline, CDR1 is DFQATT and CDR2 is SNEGSKA (reference sequence). Trimming took 5 bases from V and 6 from J, leaving 29 bases between them. The CDR3 loop is CSASTIRTGPHGGEQYF. DNA for the CDR3: TGCAGTGCTTCTACTATTCGTACAGGGCCCCACGGGGGCGAGCAGTACTTC.

The V gene is TRBV28, the J gene TRBJ2-7; no reliable D call. Germline lookup yields CDR1 MDHEN and CDR2 SYDVKM. V lost 6 bases and J 7 bases, leaving 13 bases between the germline ends. CDR3 size: 12 residues. The chain's CDR3 is CASRIPGGEQYF. CDR3 nucleotide sequence: TGTGCCAGCAGGATCCCCGGCGGAGAGCAGTACTTC.

The gene calls are TRBV27 and TRBJ2-1; 7 nucleotides agree with TRBD2. The germline CDR1 and CDR2 sequences are MNHEY and SMNVEV (reference sequence). After removal of 4 bases from V and 10 bases from J, the junction contained 4 bases not matched to a gene. This CDR3 contains 12 residues. The DNA of the CDR3 is TGTGCCAGCAGTTCTCTGCGGGAGGAGCAGTTCTTC. Translating gives CASSSLREEQFF.

The chain joins TRBV9 to TRBJ1-1; 8 nucleotides agree with TRBD1. This CDR3 has 14 amino acids. The J segment lost 3 bases and the V segment lost 3 bases, leaving 4 bases of the junction unmatched. Germline assignment: CDR1 SGDLS and CDR2 YYNGEE. CDR3 bases: TGTGCCAGCAGCGCCCAGGGGGCCCACACTGAAGCTTTCTTT. Translated: CASSAQGAHTEAFF. The variable domain in full, completed from reference TRBV9 and TRBJ1-1, reads DSGVTQTPKHLITATGQRVTLRCSPRSGDLSVYWYQQSLDQGLQFLIQYYNGEERAKGNILERFSAQQFPDLHSELNLSSLELGDSALYFCASSAQGAHTEAFFGQGTRLTVV.

In this sample, this clonotype turned up a few times. The J gene is TRBJ2-7, the V gene TRBV20-1; TRBD2 matches at 11 bases. The CDR3 consists of 16 residues. V gave up 5 bases and J gave up 6 bases; unmatched junction bases: 15. CDR1 and CDR2 (germline): DFQATT, SNEGSKA (reference sequence). CDR3 sequence: CSASISETSGKAEQYF. The CDR3 coding sequence is TGCAGTGCTTCCATCTCGGAGACTAGCGGGAAAGCCGAGCAGTACTTC.

This clonotype was found a few times. V and J are TRBV11-3 and TRBJ2-4; D gene uncertain. Germline V gene lookup returns CDR1 SGHNT and CDR2 YENEEA. Trimming removed 5 bases from V and 0 bases from J, with 14 bases in between. CDR3 size: 16 residues. The CDR3 bases are TGTGCCAGCAGCCTTCTGGCCTCCGTAGCCAAAAACATTCAGTACTTC. It translates to CASSLLASVAKNIQYF.

The V and J genes are TRBV20-1 and TRBJ2-1; 11 nucleotides line up with TRBD2. Germline assignment: CDR1 DFQATT and CDR2 SNEGSKA (reference sequence). The CDR3 runs to 15 residues. V was pared by 6 bases and J by 0 bases, with 4 bases of the junction left unmatched. The CDR3 DNA follows: TGCAGTGCCACAACTAGCGGGAGCTCCTACAATGAGCAGTTCTTC. Encoded protein: CSATTSGSSYNEQFF.

This clonotype was observed a few times. The chain combines TRBV18 with TRBJ2-4; 8 bases are a match to TRBD1. V lost 4 bases, J lost 2 bases, and 16 bases stayed unmatched. In germline, CDR1 is KGHSH, CDR2 LQKENI. The CDR3 has 19 amino acids. CDR3 DNA sequence: TGTGCCAGCTCACTCTTTTGGGACAGGAGGGTTCTGTCCAAAAACATTCAGTACTTC. This codes for CASSLFWDRRVLSKNIQYF.